The sequence of this T cell receptor beta chain was determined in a study of cytomegalovirus exposure and HLA in healthy donors. Study findings and constraints: Reports indicated that the classifier achieved high specificity and sensitivity in diagnosing cytomegalovirus status. The authors confirmed in vitro that a few CMV-associated chains were specific for CMV antigens.

Using immunoSEQ multiplex PCR, the repertoire was profiled, and TCRdb retains in-frame clones only, with some absent. In the table there are roughly 170,000 clones, approximately 83% of which are singletons. Separate from the approximately 600-subject first cohort was the approximately 110-subject validation cohort, to which the donors belonged. With regard to this clone: Its target is unknown.

The CDR3 spans 15 residues. J lost 7 bases, V lost 1 base, and 5 bases had no gene match. Per the germline V gene, CDR1 is SGHVS and CDR2 is FNYEAQ. The sequencing input was PBMCs. The TCR was taken from a woman between 18 and 30 years old in good health and CMV-seropositive. The chain is built from TRBV7-6 and TRBJ2-5; 11 nucleotides line up with TRBD2. The CDR3 protein is CASSLDGTSGGTQYF. The CDR3 region has the DNA TGTGCCAGCAGCTTAGACGGGACTAGCGGCGGGACCCAGTACTTC.